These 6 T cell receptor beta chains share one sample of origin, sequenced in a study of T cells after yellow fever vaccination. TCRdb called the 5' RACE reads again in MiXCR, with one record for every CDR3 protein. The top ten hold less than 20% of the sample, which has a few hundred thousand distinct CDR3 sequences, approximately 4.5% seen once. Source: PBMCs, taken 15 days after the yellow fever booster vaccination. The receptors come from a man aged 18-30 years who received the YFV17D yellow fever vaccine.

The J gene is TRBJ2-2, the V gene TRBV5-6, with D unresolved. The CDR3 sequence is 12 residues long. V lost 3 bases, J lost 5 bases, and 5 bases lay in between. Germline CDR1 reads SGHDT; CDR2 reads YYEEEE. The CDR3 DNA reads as TGTGCCAGCAGCTGGACGACCGGGGAGCTGTTTTTT. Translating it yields CASSWTTGELFF. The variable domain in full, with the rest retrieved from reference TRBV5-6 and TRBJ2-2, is DAGVTQSPTHLIKTRGQQVTLRCSPKSGHDTVSWYQQALGQGPQFIFQYYEEEERQRGNFPDRFSGHQFPNYSSELNVNALLLGDSALYLCASSWTTGELFFGEGSRLTVL.

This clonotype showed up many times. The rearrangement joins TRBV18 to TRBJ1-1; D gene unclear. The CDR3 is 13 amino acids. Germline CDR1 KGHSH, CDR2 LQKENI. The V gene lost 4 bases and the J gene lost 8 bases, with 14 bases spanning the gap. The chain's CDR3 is CASSQVESAEAFF. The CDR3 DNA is TGTGCCAGCTCACAGGTTGAGTCAGCCGAAGCTTTCTTT.

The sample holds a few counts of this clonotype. Written as DNA, the CDR3 is TGTGCCAGCAGTTTGGACCCCCGACTTGTGCCATCACCCCTCCACTTT. Its protein is CASSLDPRLVPSPLHF. The chain has TRBV12-3 or TRBV12-4 and TRBJ1-6; D is unclear. Trimming removed 3 bases from V and 10 bases from J, with 19 bases in between. The CDR3 is made up of 16 amino acids.

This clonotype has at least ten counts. CDR3 nucleotide sequence: TGTGCCAGCAGCTTAGCGAGTGGCACTGAAGCTTTCTTT. It translates to CASSLASGTEAFF. The genes are TRBV7-6 and TRBJ1-1, with D unresolved. V was cut by 0 bases and J by 4 bases, with 6 bases left in between. The CDR3 sequence is 13 residues long. Germline CDR1 SGHVS, CDR2 FNYEAQ.

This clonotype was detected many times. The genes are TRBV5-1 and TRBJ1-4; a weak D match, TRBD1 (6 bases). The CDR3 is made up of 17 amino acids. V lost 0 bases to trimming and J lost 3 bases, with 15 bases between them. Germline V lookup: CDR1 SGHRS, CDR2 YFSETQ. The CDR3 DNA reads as TGCGCCAGCAGCTTGGACTCAGGGGTCAGCGCTAATGAAAAACTGTTTTTT. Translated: CASSLDSGVSANEKLFF. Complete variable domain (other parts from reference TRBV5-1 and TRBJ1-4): KAGVTQTPRYLIKTRGQQVTLSCSPISGHRSVSWYQQTPGQGLQFLFEYFSETQRNKGNFPGRFSGRQFSNSRSEMNVSTLELGDSALYLCASSLDSGVSANEKLFFGSGTQLSVL.

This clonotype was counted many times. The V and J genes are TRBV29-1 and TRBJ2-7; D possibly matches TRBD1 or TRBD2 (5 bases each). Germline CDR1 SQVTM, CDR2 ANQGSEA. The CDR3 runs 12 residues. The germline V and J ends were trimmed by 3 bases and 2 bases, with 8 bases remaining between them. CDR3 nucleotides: TGCAGCGTTGATATGGGACCCTACGAGCAGTACTTC. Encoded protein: CSVDMGPYEQYF.